These 30 T cell receptor beta chains originate from one sample sequenced in a study of T-cell memory formation after mild COVID-19. MiXCR was run by TCRdb on the 5' RACE reads, yielding one entry per CDR3 protein. This table has 90,000 to 120,000 distinct CDR3 sequences, 15% to 20% appearing once. Source material: PBMCs or a T cell subset sorted from them (not recorded which). The receptors derive from a man younger than 30 who had mild COVID-19 (a few samples of this study predate the infection). Cell type and time point are not known.

The sample holds a few counts of this clonotype. V usage is TRBV5-1 and J usage is TRBJ2-5, with a tentative D call TRBD2 (5 bases). The CDR3 extends over 12 amino acids. V gave up 4 bases and J gave up 5 bases, with 9 bases separating them. The germline V gene has CDR1 SGHRS and CDR2 YFSETQ. This chain's CDR3 is CASSLEVETQYF. The CDR3 coding sequence is TGCGCCAGCAGCCTGGAGGTTGAGACCCAGTACTTC.

This clonotype turned up a few times. The chain combines TRBV20-1 with TRBJ2-4; 11 bases map to TRBD2. Germline V gene data show CDR1 as DFQATT and CDR2 as SNEGSKA (reference sequence). The CDR3 sequence is 15 residues long. The V gene end was trimmed by 6 bases and the J gene end by 0 bases; junction bases not matched to a gene: 4. In DNA, the CDR3 is TGCAGTGCAAGACTAGCGGGGTTAGCCAAAAACATTCAGTACTTC. It yields the protein CSARLAGLAKNIQYF.

This clonotype was recorded only once. The chain has TRBV12-3 or TRBV12-4 and TRBJ1-2; D is perhaps TRBD1 (5 bases). Between the trimmed V and J ends, which lost 6 bases and 4 bases, there was a span of 9 bases. CDR3 length: 12 amino acids. CDR3 coding DNA: TGTGCCAGCAGGGGGCGCGGCTATGGCTACACCTTC. It translates to CASRGRGYGYTF.

This clonotype was detected only a few times. V usage is TRBV7-8 and J usage is TRBJ2-7, with D tentatively TRBD1 or TRBD2 (5 bases each). The CDR3 sequence is 13 residues long. V shed 4 bases and J shed 2 bases, with 9 bases lying between them. Germline assignment: CDR1 SGHVS and CDR2 FQNEAQ. The CDR3 spells CASSSWGTYEQYV. The CDR3 DNA reads as TGTGCCAGCAGCTCTTGGGGGACCTACGAGCAGTACGTC.

This clonotype appeared once. A read error may be the cause here, since a much bigger clone is one base away. The chain joins TRBV12-3 or TRBV12-4 to TRBJ2-5, with D possibly being TRBD2 (5 bases). This CDR3 spans 12 amino acids. Trimming stripped 4 bases from V and 2 bases from J, with 5 bases between. The CDR3 DNA reads as TGTGCCAGCAGTTGGAGGCAAGAGACCCAGTACTTC. Protein sequence: CASSWRQETQYF.

The sample holds many counts of this clonotype. The V call is TRBV5-1, the J call TRBJ1-6; D gene ambiguous. The germline V gene has CDR1 SGHRS and CDR2 YFSETQ. The ends were cut back, 4 bases at V and 8 bases at J, with 10 bases in the middle. CDR3 length equals 13 residues. The CDR3 protein is CASSLKMDSPLHF. The CDR3 DNA is TGCGCCAGCAGCCTAAAGATGGATTCACCCCTCCACTTT. The whole variable domain, filled in from reference TRBV5-1 and TRBJ1-6, reads KAGVTQTPRYLIKTRGQQVTLSCSPISGHRSVSWYQQTPGQGLQFLFEYFSETQRNKGNFPGRFSGRQFSNSRSEMNVSTLELGDSALYLCASSLKMDSPLHFGNGTRLTVT.

The chain links TRBV6-5 to TRBJ1-2; D is ambiguous. The CDR3 is 16 amino acids. The germline CDR1 and CDR2 sequences are MNHEY and SVGAGI. The V and J ends lost 0 bases and 2 bases respectively, with 13 bases between them. CDR3 sequence reads: CASSYSIGLGNYGYTF. The CDR3 nucleotides read TGTGCCAGCAGTTACTCGATCGGGCTAGGGAACTATGGCTACACCTTC.

This clonotype was seen only a few times. The DNA for the CDR3 is TGTGCCAGCAGTTTCGAAGGTTCACCCCTCCACTTT. It encodes CASSFEGSPLHF. The V and J genes are TRBV12-3 or TRBV12-4 and TRBJ1-6; the D is unclear. The V and J ends lost 3 bases and 9 bases respectively, with 6 bases between them. The CDR3 runs 12 residues.

The V gene is TRBV7-8, the J gene TRBJ1-1; D uncertain. V gave up 3 bases and J gave up 3 bases, with 8 bases separating them. The CDR3 sequence is 13 residues long. The V gene's germline CDR1 is SGHVS and CDR2 FQNEAQ. In DNA form, the CDR3 reads TGTGCCAGCAGCTTTGGACGGGACACTGAAGCTTTCTTT. It specifies CASSFGRDTEAFF.

The rearrangement uses TRBV20-1 and TRBJ2-2; no firm D call. The CDR3 loop spans 14 amino acids. Per the germline V gene, CDR1 is DFQATT and CDR2 is SNEGSKA (reference sequence). With 2 bases removed from V and 0 bases from J, the gap between germline ends came to 7 bases. For the CDR3, the DNA is TGCAGTGCTAGACCTACCCCGAACACCGGGGAGCTGTTTTTT. Translated, it gives CSARPTPNTGELFF.

The sample holds a few counts of this clonotype. V gene TRBV6-5 combines with J gene TRBJ2-7, with a weak D call TRBD2 (6 bases). V was shortened by 2 bases and J by 3 bases, with 11 bases between the two germline ends. Germline CDR1 and CDR2: MNHEY and SVGAGI. The CDR3 has 14 amino acids. CDR3 protein: CASSYRDGGYEQYF. The CDR3 nucleotides are TGTGCCAGCAGTTACAGGGACGGGGGCTACGAGCAGTACTTC.

This clonotype was seen only a few times. The V and J genes are TRBV11-3 and TRBJ1-1; the D gene is possibly TRBD1 (5 bases). This CDR3 is 14 amino acids long. V was trimmed by 1 base and J by 4 bases, leaving 10 bases between them. Per the germline V gene, CDR1 is SGHNT and CDR2 is YENEEA. The CDR3 loop is CASSLGGARTEAFF. The CDR3 bases are TGTGCCAGCAGCTTAGGTGGGGCGCGCACTGAAGCTTTCTTT.

This clonotype showed up just a few times. This rearrangement joins TRBV6-5 to TRBJ2-3; 10 bases agree with TRBD1. The germline gives CDR1 MNHEY, CDR2 SVGAGI. With V trimmed by 4 bases and J by 4 bases, 2 bases remained unmatched. This CDR3 region has 14 residues. The CDR3 DNA reads as TGTGCCAGCAGTTCGACAGGGGGCTCAGATACGCAGTATTTT. It yields the protein CASSSTGGSDTQYF.

The chain uses TRBV16 and TRBJ1-6, with 12 bases fitting TRBD1. This CDR3 comprises 16 residues. The germline CDR1 and CDR2 sequences are KGHSY and FQNENV. V lost 5 bases, J lost 6 bases, and 5 bases stayed unmatched. The CDR3 DNA is TGTGCCAGCAGCGCGAGGGACAGGGGGCTTAATTCACCCCTCCACTTT. Its protein is CASSARDRGLNSPLHF.

The chain recombines TRBV6-1 with TRBJ2-7, with D hard to call. Trimming cost V 7 bases and J 2 bases, with 15 bases left between them. CDR3 length: 14 amino acids. Germline V gives CDR1 MNHNS, CDR2 SASEGT. The CDR3 region is CASMMIPLAYEQYF. The CDR3 nucleotides read TGTGCCAGCATGATGATACCCCTAGCCTACGAGCAGTACTTC.

This clonotype was seen only a few times. This chain connects TRBV18 to TRBJ2-1, with 7 bases aligning to TRBD2. The junction had 7 bases not matched to a gene; V was cut back by 1 base and J by 10 bases. CDR1 is KGHSH, CDR2 LQKENI, per germline. CDR3 length: 14 residues. The DNA for the CDR3 is TGTGCCAGCTCACCACAGCTCGGGGGAGGGGAGCAGTTCTTC. This translates into CASSPQLGGGEQFF.

This clonotype has just a few counts. The CDR3, as DNA: TGCGCCAGCAGTCAACAATGTCCCAGGGACAGACGCAATCAGCCCCAGCATTTT. This translates into CASSQQCPRDRRNQPQHF. This chain uses TRBV23-1 with TRBJ1-5, with 7 positions matching TRBD1. TRBV23-1 falls under the ORF class, with uncertain function. The CDR3 has 18 amino acids. V was pared by 2 bases and J by 2 bases, with 12 bases of the junction left unmatched.

V gene TRBV6-2 or TRBV6-3 combines with J gene TRBJ2-6; D is ambiguous. The CDR3 sequence is 15 residues long. Trimming pared 2 bases from V and 2 bases from J, leaving 7 bases between. Germline CDR1 reads MNHEY; CDR2 reads SVGEGT. The CDR3 here is CASSYHDTGANVLTF. The CDR3 DNA reads TGTGCCAGCAGTTACCACGACACTGGGGCCAACGTCCTGACTTTC.

This clonotype was counted a few times. The chain links TRBV20-1 to TRBJ1-5; D may be TRBD1 (5 bases). CDR3 length equals 14 residues. Germline V gives CDR1 DFQATT, CDR2 SNEGSKA (reference sequence). Trimming shortened V by 1 base and J by 0 bases, and 7 bases separated the two germline ends. The CDR3 coding sequence is TGCAGTGCTAGAGGAGGGGATAGCAATCAGCCCCAGCATTTT. It specifies CSARGGDSNQPQHF.

This clonotype has only a few counts. The chain joins TRBV7-8 to TRBJ2-4; 7 bases align to TRBD2. Germline-derived CDR1 and CDR2 are SGHVS and FQNEAQ. The V segment lost 1 base and the J segment 0 bases; nucleotides outside the gene matches: 6. The CDR3 extends over 17 amino acids. The CDR3 DNA reads TGTGCCAGCAGCTTAGTAAGGACTAGGGCAGCCAAAAACATTCAGTACTTC. Protein product: CASSLVRTRAAKNIQYF.

The chain carries TRBV24-1 and TRBJ2-5, with D uncertain. CDR3 length: 14 residues. V was shortened by 4 bases and J by 3 bases, with 11 bases between the two germline ends. The germline CDR1 and CDR2 sequences are KGHDR and SFDVKD. For the CDR3, the DNA is TGTGCCACCAGTGACCCTTTCCCGGAAGAGACCCAGTACTTC. Its translation: CATSDPFPEETQYF.

The rearrangement links TRBV11-2 to TRBJ2-1, with 15 bases fitting TRBD2. CDR1 is SGHAT and CDR2 is FQNNGV in the germline V gene. V shed 4 bases, J shed 9 bases, and the junction held 7 bases outside the gene matches. This CDR3 region has 16 residues. Written as DNA, the CDR3 is TGTGCCAGCAGCTCTGATGGACTAGCGGGGGGGTCTGAGCAGTTCTTC. Translation gives CASSSDGLAGGSEQFF.

The rearrangement joins TRBV12-3 or TRBV12-4 to TRBJ2-5, with D possibly TRBD1 on 6 matching bases. Between the trimmed V and J ends, which lost 6 bases and 5 bases, there was a span of 16 bases. This CDR3 has 14 residues. The CDR3 DNA sequence: TGTGCCAGCAGCCAAACAGGGATTGGGGAGACCCAGTACTTC. Translating gives CASSQTGIGETQYF.

V is TRBV7-6 and J is TRBJ2-2; D gene ambiguous. V lost 3 bases and J 8 bases, leaving 7 bases between the germline ends. The CDR3 covers 12 residues. CDR1 and CDR2 from the germline V gene are SGHVS and FNYEAQ. Here the CDR3 DNA reads TGTGCCAGCAGCTTGCCTTTGGGGGAGCTGTTTTTT. Protein sequence: CASSLPLGELFF. The full variable domain, completed using reference TRBV7-6 and TRBJ2-2, is GAGVSQSPRYKVTKRGQDVALRCDPISGHVSLYWYRQALGQGPEFLTYFNYEAQQDKSGLPNDRFSAERPEGSISTLTIQRTEQRDSAMYRCASSLPLGELFFGEGSRLTVL.

This clonotype came up a few times. This chain connects TRBV24-1 to TRBJ2-5; D might be TRBD2 (5 bases). V lost 7 bases, J lost 5 bases, and 19 bases lay in between. CDR1 KGHDR and CDR2 SFDVKD come from the germline V gene. The CDR3 covers 15 residues. The CDR3 loop reads CATSSSSGSGETQYF. CDR3 DNA: TGTGCCACCAGCTCAAGCTCGGGGTCTGGGGAGACCCAGTACTTC.

This clonotype came up a few times. V is TRBV7-2 and J is TRBJ2-3; the D call may be TRBD1 or TRBD2 (5 bases each). Germline values: CDR1 SGHTA, CDR2 FQGNSA. The CDR3 runs 14 residues. V was cut by 5 bases and J by 2 bases, with 11 bases left in between. CDR3 protein: CASSPTGTTDTQYF. In nucleotides, the CDR3 is TGTGCCAGCAGCCCAACCGGGACCACAGATACGCAGTATTTT.

CDR3 residues: CATSYSLGLGQGSNEQFF. The DNA of the CDR3 is TGTGCCACCAGCTACTCCCTGGGTCTGGGACAGGGATCCAATGAGCAGTTCTTC. This rearrangement joins TRBV24-1 to TRBJ2-1, with 9 bases lining up with TRBD1. The CDR3 consists of 18 residues. Per germline, CDR1 KGHDR and CDR2 SFDVKD. V was pared by 7 bases and J by 6 bases, with 18 bases of the junction left unmatched.

The rearrangement links TRBV20-1 to TRBJ2-7; D may be TRBD1 (6 bases). The ends were cut back, 6 bases at V and 3 bases at J, with 12 bases in the middle. Germline V gene data show CDR1 as DFQATT and CDR2 as SNEGSKA (reference sequence). The CDR3 is made up of 12 amino acids. The CDR3 DNA reads TGCAGTGCAAGGGGGACGAACTACGAGCAGTACGTC. Translating it yields CSARGTNYEQYV.

J is TRBJ1-6 and V is TRBV5-1; TRBD1 matches 7 bases. The germline V gene has CDR1 SGHRS and CDR2 YFSETQ. The CDR3 loop spans 15 amino acids. J was trimmed by 5 bases and V by 1 base; bases with no gene match: 3. The CDR3, as DNA: TGCGCCAGCAGCTTGTCGGGACAGAATAATTCACCCCTCCACTTT. Translated: CASSLSGQNNSPLHF.

V usage is TRBV10-3 and J usage is TRBJ1-4; D call uncertain. Looked up from germline, CDR1 is ENHRY and CDR2 is SYGVKD. The CDR3 has 14 residues. V lost 2 bases and J 7 bases, leaving 11 bases between the germline ends. CDR3 nucleotides: TGTGCCATCAGTGAGGTCCAGCTCGTTGAAAAACTGTTTTTT. This encodes CAISEVQLVEKLFF.